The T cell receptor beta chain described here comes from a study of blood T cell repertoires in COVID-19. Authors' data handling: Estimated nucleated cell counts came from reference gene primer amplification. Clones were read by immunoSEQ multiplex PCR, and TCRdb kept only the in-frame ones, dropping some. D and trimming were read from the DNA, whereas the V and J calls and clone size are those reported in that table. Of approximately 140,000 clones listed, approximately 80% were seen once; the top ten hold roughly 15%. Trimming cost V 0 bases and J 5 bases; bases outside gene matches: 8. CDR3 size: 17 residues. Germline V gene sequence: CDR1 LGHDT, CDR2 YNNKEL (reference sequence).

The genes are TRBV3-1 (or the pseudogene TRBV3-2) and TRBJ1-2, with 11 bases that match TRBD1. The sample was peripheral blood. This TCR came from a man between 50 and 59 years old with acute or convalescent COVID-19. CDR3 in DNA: TGTGCCAGCAGCCAAGATGGACAGGGGGCGAGAGGGTATGGCTACACCTTC. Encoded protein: CASSQDGQGARGYGYTF.